These 16 T cell receptor beta chains came from one sample sequenced in a study of blood T cell repertoires in COVID-19. Libraries were prepared by immunoSEQ multiplex PCR; TCRdb keeps only in-frame clonotypes and omits some of them. The sample consists of about 140,000 clones, around 86% of them appearing once. The sequenced material came from peripheral blood. The receptors come from a woman of 80 years or more with acute or convalescent COVID-19.

The chain combines TRBV11-2 with TRBJ2-5; possible D gene TRBD1, 5 bases. Germline lookup yields CDR1 SGHAT and CDR2 FQNNGV. V was clipped by 5 bases and J by 7 bases, with 23 bases between them. The length of the CDR3 is 16 residues. CDR3 sequence: CASSRLGPQATGTQYF. The CDR3 DNA reads TGTGCCAGCAGCCGCCTCGGCCCCCAAGCAACAGGGACCCAGTACTTC. Based on the CDR3 plus reference TRBV11-2 and TRBJ2-5, the full variable domain is EAGVAQSPRYKIIEKRQSVAFWCNPISGHATLYWYQQILGQGPKLLIQFQNNGVVDDSQLPKDRFSAERLKGVDSTLKIQPAKLEDSAVYLCASSRLGPQATGTQYFGPGTRLLVL.

The gene calls are TRBV15 and TRBJ1-4, with a tentative D call TRBD1 (5 bases). The CDR3 has 14 residues. The V gene lost 0 bases and the J gene lost 6 bases, with 8 bases spanning the gap. Looked up from germline, CDR1 is LNHNV and CDR2 is YYDKDF (reference sequence). The CDR3 reads CATSRDRVDEKLFF. CDR3 nucleotide sequence: TGTGCCACCAGCAGAGACAGGGTCGATGAAAAACTGTTTTTT.

J is TRBJ2-5 and V is TRBV14; the D gene is possibly TRBD2 (6 bases). This CDR3 has 16 residues. The V gene lost 0 bases and the J gene lost 9 bases, with 20 bases spanning the gap. Germline V CDR1 and CDR2: SGHDN, FVKESK. CDR3 sequence (DNA): TGTGCCAGCAGCCAAGATTATGGCGGTAGGGGACTGGCCCAGTACTTC. This encodes CASSQDYGGRGLAQYF.

V gene TRBV6-7 combines with J gene TRBJ2-3, with D tentatively TRBD2 (6 bases). TRBV6-7 is an ORF, with its function uncertain. The length of the CDR3 is 14 residues. Trimming took 5 bases from V and 2 from J, leaving 11 bases between them. CDR3 in amino acids: CASSRRAVTDTQYF. The CDR3 region has the DNA TGTGCCAGCAGTCGGAGGGCCGTCACAGATACGCAGTATTTT.

This chain links TRBV20-1 with TRBJ2-1; the D is unclear. Trimming stripped 3 bases from V and 8 bases from J, with 5 bases between. The germline V gene has CDR1 DFQATT and CDR2 SNEGSKA (reference sequence). The CDR3 totals 10 residues. In nucleotides, the CDR3 is TGCAGTGCTAGCCTCCATGAGCAGTTCTTC. Translated: CSASLHEQFF.

The chain is built from TRBV5-6 and TRBJ2-7, with TRBD1 matching over 10 bases. The CDR3 has 13 amino acids. Germline lookup yields CDR1 SGHDT and CDR2 YYEEEE. V shed 4 bases, J shed 5 bases, and the junction held 3 bases outside the gene matches. CDR3 DNA: TGTGCCAGCAGCCGACAGGGGGCAGACGAGCAGTACTTC. Encoded protein: CASSRQGADEQYF.

CDR3: CASSSSLDRVNEQFF. CDR3 bases: TGCGCCAGCAGCTCTTCCTTGGACAGGGTCAATGAGCAGTTCTTC. The J gene is TRBJ2-1, the V gene TRBV5-1; 8 bases fit TRBD1. This CDR3 comprises 15 residues. Trimming cost V 3 bases and J 6 bases; bases outside gene matches: 8. CDR1 and CDR2 from the germline V gene are SGHRS and YFSETQ.

V usage is TRBV6-5 and J usage is TRBJ2-7; tentative D call: TRBD2 (6 bases). The germline CDR1 and CDR2 sequences are MNHEY and SVGAGI. The CDR3 spans 13 residues. Deletions cut 6 bases from V and 1 base from J, with 10 bases between. The CDR3 region has the DNA TGTGCCAGCAGGGGACTGGGTTCCTACGAGCAGTACTTC. Its translation: CASRGLGSYEQYF.

This sequence joins TRBV7-9 and TRBJ2-2; 7 positions match TRBD1. The CDR3 is 14 residues long. The junction had 3 bases not matched to a gene; V was cut back by 2 bases and J by 6 bases. The germline V gene encodes CDR1 SEHNR and CDR2 FQNEAQ (reference sequence). The CDR3 is CASSLQGVAGELFF. The CDR3 DNA is TGTGCCAGCAGCTTACAGGGGGTAGCCGGGGAGCTGTTTTTT. Full variable domain (rest looked up from reference TRBV7-9 and TRBJ2-2): DTGVSQNPRHKITKRGQNVTFRCDPISEHNRLYWYRQTLGQGPEFLTYFQNEAQLEKSRLLSDRFSAERPKGSFSTLEIQRTEQGDSAMYLCASSLQGVAGELFFGEGSRLTVL.

J is TRBJ2-7 and V is TRBV11-2, with 7 bases lining up with TRBD2. Germline assignment: CDR1 SGHAT and CDR2 FQNNGV. The CDR3 sequence is 14 residues long. V lost 5 bases to trimming and J lost 6 bases; unmatched junction nucleotides: 10. The DNA for the CDR3 is TGTGCCAGCAGCCCGCTAGCGGAGGGCAGCGAGCAGTACTTC. Translated, it gives CASSPLAEGSEQYF.

The rearrangement links TRBV28 to TRBJ2-6; D gene ambiguous. Trimming took off 4 bases at V and 2 bases at J, with 3 bases between the two ends. CDR1 MDHEN and CDR2 SYDVKM come from the germline V gene. CDR3 length equals 13 residues. The CDR3 DNA follows: TGTGCCAGCAGTTCCACTGGGGCCAACGTCCTGACTTTC. This encodes CASSSTGANVLTF.

This clone was recorded a few times. The rearrangement uses TRBV7-8 and TRBJ1-5, with TRBD1 matching over 9 bases. The ends lost 5 bases at V and 6 bases at J; junction bases unmatched: 11. Germline CDR1 SGHVS, CDR2 FQNEAQ. The CDR3 extends over 16 amino acids. DNA of the CDR3: TGTGCCAGCAGCCCCGGACAGGGGAGTGTCAGTCAGCCCCAGCATTTT. This gives the protein CASSPGQGSVSQPQHF.

The rearrangement links TRBV18 to TRBJ2-1, with 11 bases matching TRBD2. This CDR3 contains 16 residues. Germline V gene lookup returns CDR1 KGHSH and CDR2 LQKENI. V lost 3 bases, J lost 4 bases, and 5 bases stayed unmatched. CDR3 sequence: CASSPRGLAEYNEQFF. CDR3 DNA sequence: TGTGCCAGCTCACCGAGGGGACTAGCGGAATACAATGAGCAGTTCTTC. The whole variable domain, remainder taken from reference TRBV18 and TRBJ2-1, is NAGVMQNPRHLVRRRGQEARLRCSPMKGHSHVYWYRQLPEEGLKFMVYLQKENIIDESGMPKERFSAEFPKEGPSILRIQQVVRGDSAAYFCASSPRGLAEYNEQFFGPGTRLTVL.

The V gene is TRBV30, the J gene TRBJ2-7; D perhaps matches TRBD2 (5 bases). V lost 2 bases and J lost 6, with 20 bases in between. The CDR3 is 15 residues long. Germline V gives CDR1 GTSNPN, CDR2 SVGIG (reference sequence). The CDR3 bases are TGTGCCTGGAGTCAAACTTCGGGGAGTTGGGCCGAGCAGTACTTC. Translated: CAWSQTSGSWAEQYF.

The sample holds many counts of this clone. The chain joins TRBV5-6 to TRBJ1-6; 9 bases map to TRBD1. Losses at the gene ends were 2 bases for V and 8 bases for J; bases not matched to a gene: 14. Germline CDR1 reads SGHDT; CDR2 reads YYEEEE. CDR3 size: 18 residues. CDR3 in DNA: TGTGCCAGCAGCTTCGGGTTCCGGACAGGGGTTACGGATTCACCCCTCCACTTT. Its translation is CASSFGFRTGVTDSPLHF.

The rearrangement joins TRBV5-1 to TRBJ2-7; D not resolved. V was pared by 0 bases and J by 6 bases, with 4 bases between. CDR3 length: 11 amino acids. Germline V gene data show CDR1 as SGHRS and CDR2 as YFSETQ. CDR3 in DNA: TGCGCCAGCAGCTTGGCGTCCGAGCAGTACTTC. Translating it yields CASSLASEQYF.